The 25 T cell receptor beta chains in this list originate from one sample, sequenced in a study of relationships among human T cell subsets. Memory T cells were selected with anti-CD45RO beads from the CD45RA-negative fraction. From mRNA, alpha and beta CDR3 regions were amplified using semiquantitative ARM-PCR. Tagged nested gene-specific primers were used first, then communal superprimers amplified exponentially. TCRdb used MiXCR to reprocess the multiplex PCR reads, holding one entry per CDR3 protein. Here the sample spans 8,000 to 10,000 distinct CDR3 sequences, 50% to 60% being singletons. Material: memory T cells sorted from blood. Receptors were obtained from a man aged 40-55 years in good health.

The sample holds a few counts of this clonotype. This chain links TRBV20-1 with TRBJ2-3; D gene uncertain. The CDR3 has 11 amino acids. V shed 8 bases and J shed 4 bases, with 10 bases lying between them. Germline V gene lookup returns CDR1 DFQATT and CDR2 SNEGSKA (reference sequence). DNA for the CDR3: TGCAGTCCGCGAGGTTCAGATACGCAGTATTTT. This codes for CSPRGSDTQYF.

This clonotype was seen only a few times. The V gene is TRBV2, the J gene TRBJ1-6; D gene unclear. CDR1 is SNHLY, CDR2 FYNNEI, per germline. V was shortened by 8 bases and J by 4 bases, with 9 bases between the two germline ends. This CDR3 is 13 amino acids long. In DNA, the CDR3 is TGTGCCAGCGACGCAGAATATAATTCACCCCTCCACTTT. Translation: CASDAEYNSPLHF.

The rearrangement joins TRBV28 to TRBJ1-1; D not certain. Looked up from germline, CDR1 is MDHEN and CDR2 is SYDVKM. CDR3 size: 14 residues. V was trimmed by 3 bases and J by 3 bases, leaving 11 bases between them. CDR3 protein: CASSLVGRDTEAFF. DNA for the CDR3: TGTGCCAGCAGTTTGGTCGGGAGAGACACTGAAGCTTTCTTT.

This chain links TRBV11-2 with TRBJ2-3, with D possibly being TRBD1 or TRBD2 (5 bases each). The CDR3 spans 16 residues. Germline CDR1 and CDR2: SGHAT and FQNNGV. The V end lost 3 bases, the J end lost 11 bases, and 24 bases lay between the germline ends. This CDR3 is CASSLQSARTKGRQYF. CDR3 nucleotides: TGTGCCAGCAGCTTGCAGAGCGCCAGGACAAAAGGGAGGCAGTATTTT.

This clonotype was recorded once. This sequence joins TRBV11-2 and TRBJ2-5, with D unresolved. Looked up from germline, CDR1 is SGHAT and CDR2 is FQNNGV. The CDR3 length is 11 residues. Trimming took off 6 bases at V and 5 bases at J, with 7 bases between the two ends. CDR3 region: CASRAVETQYF. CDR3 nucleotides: TGTGCCAGCAGAGCCGTGGAGACCCAGTACTTC.

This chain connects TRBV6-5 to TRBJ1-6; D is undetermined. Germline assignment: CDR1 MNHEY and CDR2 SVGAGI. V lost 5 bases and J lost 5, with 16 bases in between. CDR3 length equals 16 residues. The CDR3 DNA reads TGTGCCAGCAGTCCTCTTTCCGGACTCAATAATTCACCCCTCCACTTT. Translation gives CASSPLSGLNNSPLHF.

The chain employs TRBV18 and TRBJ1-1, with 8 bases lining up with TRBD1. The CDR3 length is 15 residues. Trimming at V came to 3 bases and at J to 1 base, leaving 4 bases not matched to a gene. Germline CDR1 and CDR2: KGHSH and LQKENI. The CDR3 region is CASSPMDRANTEAFF. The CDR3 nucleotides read TGTGCCAGCTCACCTATGGACAGGGCGAACACTGAAGCTTTCTTT.

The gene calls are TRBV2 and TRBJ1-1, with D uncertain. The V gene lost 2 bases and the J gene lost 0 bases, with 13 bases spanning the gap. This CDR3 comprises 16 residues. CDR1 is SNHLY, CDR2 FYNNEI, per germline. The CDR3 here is CASSESEGLMNTEAFF. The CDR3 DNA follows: TGTGCCAGCAGTGAATCTGAAGGACTCATGAACACTGAAGCTTTCTTT.

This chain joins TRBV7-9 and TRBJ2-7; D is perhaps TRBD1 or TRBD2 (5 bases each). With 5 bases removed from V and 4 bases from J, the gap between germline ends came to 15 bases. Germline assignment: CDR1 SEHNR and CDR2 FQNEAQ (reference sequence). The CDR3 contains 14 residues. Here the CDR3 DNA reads TGTGCCAGCAGCCAATTGGGGGTCGGATACGAGCAGTACTTC. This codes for CASSQLGVGYEQYF.

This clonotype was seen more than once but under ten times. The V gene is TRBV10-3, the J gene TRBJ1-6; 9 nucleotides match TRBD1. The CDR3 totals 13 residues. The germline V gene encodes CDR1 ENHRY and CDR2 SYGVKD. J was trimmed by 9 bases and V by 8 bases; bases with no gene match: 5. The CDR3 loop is CAIRQGESSPLHF. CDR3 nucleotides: TGTGCCATCCGACAGGGGGAAAGTTCACCCCTCCACTTT.

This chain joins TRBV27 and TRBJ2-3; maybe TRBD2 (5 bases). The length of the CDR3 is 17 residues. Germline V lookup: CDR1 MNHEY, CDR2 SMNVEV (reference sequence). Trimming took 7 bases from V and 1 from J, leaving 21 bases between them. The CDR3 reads CASTTFYGKHRTDTQYF. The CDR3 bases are TGTGCCAGCACCACTTTTTACGGGAAACACCGCACAGATACGCAGTATTTT.

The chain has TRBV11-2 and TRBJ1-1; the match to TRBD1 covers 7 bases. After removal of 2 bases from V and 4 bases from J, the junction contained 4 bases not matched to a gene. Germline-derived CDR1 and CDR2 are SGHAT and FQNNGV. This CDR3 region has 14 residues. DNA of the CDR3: TGTGCCAGCAGCTTATCAGGGGGGGCCACTGAAGCTTTCTTT. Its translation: CASSLSGGATEAFF.

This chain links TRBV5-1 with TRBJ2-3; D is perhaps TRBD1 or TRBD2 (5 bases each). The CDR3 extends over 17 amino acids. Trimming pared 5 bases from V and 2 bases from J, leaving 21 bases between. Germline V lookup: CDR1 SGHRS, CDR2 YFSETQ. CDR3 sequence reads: CASRNPPGQGNTDTQYF. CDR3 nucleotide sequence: TGCGCCAGCAGGAACCCTCCGGGGCAGGGCAACACAGATACGCAGTATTTT.

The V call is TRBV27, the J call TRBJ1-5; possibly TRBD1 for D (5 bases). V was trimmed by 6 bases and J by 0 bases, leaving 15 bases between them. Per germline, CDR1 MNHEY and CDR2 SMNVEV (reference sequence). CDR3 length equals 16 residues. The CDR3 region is CASSHRDGYSNQPQHF. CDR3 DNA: TGTGCCAGCAGCCACCGGGACGGCTATAGCAATCAGCCCCAGCATTTT.

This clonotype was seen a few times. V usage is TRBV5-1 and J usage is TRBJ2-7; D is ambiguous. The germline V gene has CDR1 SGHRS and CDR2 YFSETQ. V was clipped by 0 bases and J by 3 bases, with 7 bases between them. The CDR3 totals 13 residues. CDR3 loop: CASSLEDDYEQYF. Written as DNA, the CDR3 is TGCGCCAGCAGCTTGGAGGACGACTACGAGCAGTACTTC.

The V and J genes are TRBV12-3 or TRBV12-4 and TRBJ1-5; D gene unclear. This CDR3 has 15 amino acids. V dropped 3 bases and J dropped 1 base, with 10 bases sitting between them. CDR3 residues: CASSFWAGSNQPQHF. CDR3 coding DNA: TGTGCCAGCAGTTTCTGGGCGGGGAGCAATCAGCCCCAGCATTTT.

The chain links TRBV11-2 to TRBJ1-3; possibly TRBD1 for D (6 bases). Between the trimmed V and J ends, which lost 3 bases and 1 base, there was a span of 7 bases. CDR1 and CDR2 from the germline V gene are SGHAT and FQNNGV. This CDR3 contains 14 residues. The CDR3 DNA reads TGTGCCAGCAGCTTGGGGACATCTGGAAACACCATATATTTT. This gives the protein CASSLGTSGNTIYF.

The CDR3 DNA is TGTGCCATCAGTGAGTCGGGACAGGGTTACGGCTACACCTTC. As protein: CAISESGQGYGYTF. The chain joins TRBV10-3 to TRBJ1-2; 9 bases map to TRBD1. This CDR3 contains 14 residues. Germline lookup yields CDR1 ENHRY and CDR2 SYGVKD. The ends lost 0 bases at V and 8 bases at J; junction bases unmatched: 4.

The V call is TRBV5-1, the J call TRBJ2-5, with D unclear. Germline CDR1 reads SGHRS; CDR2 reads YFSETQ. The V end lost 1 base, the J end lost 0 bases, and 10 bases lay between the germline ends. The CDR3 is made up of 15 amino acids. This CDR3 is CASSLQAPYQETQYF. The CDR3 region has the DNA TGCGCCAGCAGCTTGCAGGCGCCGTACCAAGAGACCCAGTACTTC. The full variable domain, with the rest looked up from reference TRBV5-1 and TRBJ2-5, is KAGVTQTPRYLIKTRGQQVTLSCSPISGHRSVSWYQQTPGQGLQFLFEYFSETQRNKGNFPGRFSGRQFSNSRSEMNVSTLELGDSALYLCASSLQAPYQETQYFGPGTRLLVL.

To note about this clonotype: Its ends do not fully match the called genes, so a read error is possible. CDR3 in amino acids: CAISGREGQGDMIF. In DNA, the CDR3 is TGTGCCATCAGTGGTCGAGAGGGGCAAGGTGATATGATTTTT. The chain joins TRBV10-3 to TRBJ1-4, with a weak D call TRBD1 (5 bases). In germline, CDR1 is ENHRY, CDR2 SYGVKD. The CDR3 extends over 14 amino acids.

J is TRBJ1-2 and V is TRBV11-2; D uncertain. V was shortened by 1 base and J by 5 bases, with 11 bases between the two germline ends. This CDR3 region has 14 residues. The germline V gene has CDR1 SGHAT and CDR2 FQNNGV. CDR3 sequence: CASSLGFPAYGYTF. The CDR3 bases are TGTGCCAGCAGCTTAGGGTTTCCGGCATATGGCTACACCTTC.

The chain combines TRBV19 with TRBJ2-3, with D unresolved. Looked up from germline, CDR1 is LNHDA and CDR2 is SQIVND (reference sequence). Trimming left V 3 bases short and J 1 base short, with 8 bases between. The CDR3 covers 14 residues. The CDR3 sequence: CASSMGQRTDTQYF. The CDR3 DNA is TGTGCCAGTAGTATGGGTCAACGCACAGATACGCAGTATTTT.

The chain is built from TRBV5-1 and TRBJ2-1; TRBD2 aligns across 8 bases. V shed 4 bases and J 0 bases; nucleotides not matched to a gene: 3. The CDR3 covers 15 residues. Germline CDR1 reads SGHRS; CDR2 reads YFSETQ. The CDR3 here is CASSPGGGSYNEQFF. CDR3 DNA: TGCGCCAGCAGCCCCGGGGGGGGCTCCTACAATGAGCAGTTCTTC.

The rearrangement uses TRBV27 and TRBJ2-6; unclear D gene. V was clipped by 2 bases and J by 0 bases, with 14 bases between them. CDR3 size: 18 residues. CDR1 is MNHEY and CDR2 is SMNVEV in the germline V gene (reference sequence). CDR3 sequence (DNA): TGTGCCAGCAGTTTAAGGCCAGGTTTTAGCTCTGGGGCCAACGTCCTGACTTTC. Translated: CASSLRPGFSSGANVLTF.

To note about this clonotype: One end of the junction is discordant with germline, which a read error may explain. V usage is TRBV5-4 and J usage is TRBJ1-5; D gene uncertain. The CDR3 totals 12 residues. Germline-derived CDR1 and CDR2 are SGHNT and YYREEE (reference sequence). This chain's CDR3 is CASSSDNQPQHF. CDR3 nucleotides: TGCGCCAGCAGCTCCGATAATCAACCCCAGCATTTT.